The sequence of this T cell receptor beta chain was determined in a study of regulatory T cells in long-lasting Graves disease. The wider study: Newly diagnosed Graves' patients had under 3 months of antithyroid drugs.

Library construction for TCR beta used iRepertoire HTBI primers and Arm-PCR of CDR3 regions. A single record per CDR3 protein comes from TCRdb applying MiXCR to the multiplex PCR reads. Counted here are about half a million distinct CDR3 sequences, around 12% occurring once; the ten biggest clones make up around 9.3%. This clonotype was detected only a few times. Sample time point: newly diagnosed GD, antithyroid drugs for less than 3 months. From PBMCs, RNA was extracted and then used to make the TCR library. V lost 8 bases to trimming and J lost 3 bases, with 17 bases between them. The germline V gene has CDR1 MNHEY and CDR2 SMNVEV (reference sequence). The CDR3 runs 14 residues. Separately, the same data were catalogued under a study of T cells in Graves' hyperthyroidism and ophthalmopathy. That study reports: Primed by the HTBI set, a first-round RT-PCR was run on the TCR CDR3. Ophthalmopathy prediction by the model preceded onset by a median about 6.3 months.

This material consisted of peripheral blood mononuclear cells (PBMCs), taken at new diagnosis, from a patient treated with antithyroid drugs. The TCR originated in a woman aged 25 to 39 with Graves disease. The chain has TRBV27 and TRBJ2-7, with D maybe TRBD2 (5 bases). Here the CDR3 DNA reads TGTGCCAGCGCCTCGGGAAAATCGGTCTACGAGCAGTACTTC. As protein: CASASGKSVYEQYF.